This entry is about one T cell receptor (beta chain). The entry originates in a study of blood T cell repertoires in COVID-19. Looking at the study overall: Material from acute and convalescent COVID-19 was sourced from the United States, Italy and Spain. From T cells, B-cell-depleted T cells, or PBMCs came the material, which was cDNA or gDNA.

Authors' data handling: Counts of nucleated cells, estimated from reference gene primer amplification, were obtained. Here immunoSEQ multiplex PCR was the method, and the copy in TCRdb shows in-frame clones only, minus some. V, J and clone size are taken as reported in that table, and D and trimming were inferred from the DNA itself. The sample has 35,000 to 50,000 clones; roughly nine tenths are singletons. The sequencing input was peripheral blood. This receptor was obtained from a man aged 65 to 79 with active COVID-19.

CDR3 DNA: TGTGCCAGCAGTTACGTTAAGGGACAGGGGGCGCGAGGGGCCAACGTCCTGACTTTC. Its translation is CASSYVKGQGARGANVLTF. This chain joins TRBV6-2 or TRBV6-3 and TRBJ2-6; TRBD1 aligns across 12 bases. Unmatched junction bases numbered 9, after V lost 2 bases and J lost 4 bases. Per germline, CDR1 MNHEY and CDR2 SVGEGT. This CDR3 region has 19 residues.